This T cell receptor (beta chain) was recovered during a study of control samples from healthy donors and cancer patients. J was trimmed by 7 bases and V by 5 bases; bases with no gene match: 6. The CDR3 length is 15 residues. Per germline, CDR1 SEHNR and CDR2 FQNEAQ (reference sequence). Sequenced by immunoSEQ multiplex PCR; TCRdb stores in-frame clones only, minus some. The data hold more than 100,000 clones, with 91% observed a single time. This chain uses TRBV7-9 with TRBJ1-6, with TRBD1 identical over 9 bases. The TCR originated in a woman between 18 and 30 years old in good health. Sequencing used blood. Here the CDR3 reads CASSDRDRANSPLHF. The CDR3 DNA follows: TGTGCCAGCAGCGACCGGGACAGGGCGAATTCACCCCTCCACTTT.